This paragraph covers one T cell receptor (beta chain) sequence. No cognate antigen has been identified for it. A single base separates this from a much larger clone, so it may be a read error. The cysteine opens and the phenylalanine closes a CDR3 of 13 amino acids. Only the CDR3 portion is preserved as DNA: 39 bases, with reading frame beginning at the first base. The sample is drawn from a study of blood T cells in healthy people across ages (dated by TCRdb to the mid-2010s). Notes on the research overall: Template switching captured roughly one uniquely barcoded TCR beta cDNA molecule per two T cells in model experiments. To avoid experimental bias, donors of different ages were distributed randomly across sequencing lanes. To track age-related changes in TCR beta repertoire diversity, the study relied on deep sequencing normalized with unique cDNA molecular identifiers. Donors were grouped into four age groups: young (average about 15 years), middle-aged (about 40), aged (over 55) and long-lived (about 82). The study analyzed two additional independent replicas of 1 million unique cDNA reads from the same blood draw for two donors, one aged 18 to 29 and one aged 80 or older.

The library was produced with 5' RACE. Data came from an Illumina HiSeq 2500. A second PCR of 7 to 11 cycles was run with a J-beta primer mix and a sample-barcoded 5' primer. Each TCR beta cDNA molecule received a unique molecular identifier from a template-switch 5' adaptor carrying 12 random nucleotides. Each sample yielded at least 3 million CDR3-containing paired-end reads. First-strand cDNA was synthesized from all RNA with the Mint cDNA synthesis kit, primed by a TRBC-specific oligonucleotide. All cDNA was treated with uracil-DNA glycosylase and then went through a first 18-cycle PCR with the universal primers M1SS and BC2_uni_R. Per the original workflow: For normalization, 1 million high-quality reads, each with a distinct molecular identifier, were randomly selected from each sample. Instead of being binned into consensus sequences, reads with shared molecular identifiers were discarded. CDR3 identification, clonotype clustering and error correction used MiTCR with a Q25 quality threshold and the strictest error-elimination algorithm. A nonparametric unseen species model using Euler transformation provided a lower-bound estimate of total TCR beta diversity. TCRdb reworked the public reads: Q25 trimming with fastp, MiXCR clone assembly, productive beta chains retained. CDR3 protein duplicates are merged, each entry listing the most common genes and DNA. TCRdb's processing, not the study's, gives the V and J calls here. Present in this sample are more than 1 million distinct CDR3 sequences, roughly 45% of which were seen just once. Under 20% of the sample comes from the top ten.

Systemically healthy Caucasian individuals from Russia, some 38 in total and aged about 6 to 100 years, were included as donors. Approximately 9.7 milliliters of peripheral blood were drawn from each donor into EDTA-treated Vacutainer tubes. Ficoll-Paque density-gradient centrifugation was used to isolate PBMCs, with at least 6 million obtained per sample. Trizol reagent was used to extract total RNA from the PBMCs, yielding at least 5.5 micrograms per sample. For every donor, flow cytometry on a PBMC aliquot measured the percentage of naive CD45RAhigh/CD27high T cells. General findings and caveats noted by the study authors: Estimates of total diversity based on one million sequenced T cells were considered lower bounds and underestimates. Donor CMV infection status was unknown, potentially confounding age-related changes in expanded clonotypes. Compared with the aged group, more naive CD4+ T cells, fewer expanded clones and increased TCR diversity were shown by the long-lived group, suggesting age selection. Bulk unsorted PBMC profiling prevented conclusive comparison of naive and antigen-experienced compartments. The percentage of naive T cells measured by flow cytometry correlated strongly with observed TCR beta diversity. Observed TCR beta diversity per million T cells fell roughly linearly with age, and a significant reduction was already apparent by age approximately 40.

The specimen was blood. The receptor comes from a woman in her fifties or sixties in good health. The sequence links TRBV12-3 or TRBV12-4 to TRBJ1-1, with no D gene named confidently. The CDR3 protein is CASSLELNTGAFF. The sequenced DNA: TGTGCCAGCAGTTTAGAGCTGAACACTGGAGCTTTCTTT.